Shown below are 7 T cell receptor beta chains from a single sample sequenced in a study of PD-L1 blockade in urothelial cancer. Time point specified: peripheral blood 6 weeks after treatment start. Sequenced by immunoSEQ multiplex PCR; TCRdb stores in-frame clones only, minus some. The sample holds roughly 30,000 clones, about 89% seen once. The material was PBMCs, obtained around atezolizumab (anti-PD-L1) treatment. All receptors come from a man older than 75 with urothelial cancer.

The J gene is TRBJ2-2, the V gene TRBV2; 10 bases agree with TRBD2. This CDR3 region has 16 residues. Unmatched junction bases numbered 4, after V lost 2 bases and J lost 4 bases. CDR1 SNHLY and CDR2 FYNNEI come from the germline V gene. The CDR3 DNA is TGTGCCAGCAGTGAACGACTAGCGGGTATCACCGGGGAGCTGTTTTTT. Protein: CASSERLAGITGELFF.

The V gene is TRBV18, the J gene TRBJ2-2; 10 bases agree with TRBD2. This CDR3 is 18 amino acids long. The V gene end was trimmed by 0 bases and the J gene end by 4 bases; junction bases not matched to a gene: 8. CDR1 and CDR2 (germline): KGHSH, LQKENI. CDR3 bases: TGTGCCAGCTCACCACCGTCTAGCGGGAGCCTCACCACCGGGGAGCTGTTTTTT. The encoded protein is CASSPPSSGSLTTGELFF.

The chain employs TRBV29-1 and TRBJ1-1, with D uncertain. Germline V gives CDR1 SQVTM, CDR2 ANQGSEA. CDR3 length equals 13 residues. Between the trimmed V and J ends, which lost 6 bases and 2 bases, there was a span of 13 bases. Written as DNA, the CDR3 is TGCAGCGTCGGAGGAGCAAGAAACACTGAAGCTTTCTTT. This sequence encodes CSVGGARNTEAFF. Full variable domain (outside the CDR3, taken from reference TRBV29-1 and TRBJ1-1): SAVISQKPSRDICQRGTSLTIQCQVDSQVTMMFWYRQQPGQSLTLIATANQGSEATYESGFVIDKFPISRPNLTFSTLTVSNMSPEDSSIYLCSVGGARNTEAFFGQGTRLTVV.

This chain joins TRBV5-1 and TRBJ2-1; TRBD2 aligns across 9 bases. CDR1 and CDR2 from the germline V gene are SGHRS and YFSETQ. After removal of 3 bases from V and 7 bases from J, the junction contained 14 bases not matched to a gene. CDR3 size: 17 residues. The DNA for the CDR3 is TGCGCCAGCAGCTCCCGTGGCGGGAGGGCCGGAAATAATGAGCAGTTCTTC. Its protein is CASSSRGGRAGNNEQFF.

The chain employs TRBV10-1 and TRBJ2-3; D may be TRBD2 (5 bases). V was trimmed by 10 bases and J by 0 bases, leaving 11 bases between them. Germline CDR1 is WNHNN and CDR2 is SYGVQD (reference sequence). The CDR3 is 13 amino acids. CDR3 residues: CATSRTSTDTQYF. The CDR3 coding sequence is TGCGCCACCAGCCGGACTAGCACAGATACGCAGTATTTT.

V and J are TRBV10-3 and TRBJ2-5; the D is unclear. The length of the CDR3 is 12 residues. CDR1 ENHRY and CDR2 SYGVKD come from the germline V gene. V was shortened by 10 bases and J by 9 bases, with 18 bases between the two germline ends. The CDR3 spells CATNPDGRAQYF. The DNA for the CDR3 is TGTGCCACAAACCCCGACGGCCGGGCCCAGTACTTC.

The chain uses TRBV19 and TRBJ1-3, with unresolved D. V was pared by 5 bases and J by 9 bases, with 17 bases between. The CDR3 has 14 amino acids. The germline gives CDR1 LNHDA, CDR2 SQIVND (reference sequence). CDR3 sequence (DNA): TGTGCCAGTAGTCCTGAAGGCCCGCGGCCCACCATATATTTT. Its protein is CASSPEGPRPTIYF.